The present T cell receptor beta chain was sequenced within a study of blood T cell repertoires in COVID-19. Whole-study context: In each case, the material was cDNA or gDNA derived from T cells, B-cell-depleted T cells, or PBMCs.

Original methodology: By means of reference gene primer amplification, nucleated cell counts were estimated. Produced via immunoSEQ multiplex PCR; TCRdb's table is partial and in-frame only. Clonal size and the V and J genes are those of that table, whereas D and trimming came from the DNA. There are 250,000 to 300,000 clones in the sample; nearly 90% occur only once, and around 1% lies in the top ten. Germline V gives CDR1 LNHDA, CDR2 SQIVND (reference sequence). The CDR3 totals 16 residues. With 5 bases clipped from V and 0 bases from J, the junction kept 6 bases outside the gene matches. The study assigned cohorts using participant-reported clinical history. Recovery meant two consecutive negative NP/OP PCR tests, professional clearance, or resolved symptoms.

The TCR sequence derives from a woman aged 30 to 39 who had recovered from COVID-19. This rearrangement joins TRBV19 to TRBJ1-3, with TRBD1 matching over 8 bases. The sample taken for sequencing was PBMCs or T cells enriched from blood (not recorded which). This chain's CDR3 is CASSPDREGSGNTIYF. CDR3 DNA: TGTGCCAGTAGTCCGGACAGGGAAGGCTCTGGAAACACCATATATTTT.